The 10 T cell receptor beta chains presented below share a single source sample, sequenced in a study of blood T cell repertoires in COVID-19. The assay was immunoSEQ multiplex PCR, and TCRdb's table has in-frame clones only and misses some. This sample has some 190,000 clones, with more than 75% found just once. Input material: peripheral blood. The receptors were sampled from a human donor in a cohort sampled during active COVID-19.

For the CDR3, the DNA is TGTGCCAGCAGCTTAAGGCCCTCGGTAGCGGGGTCTAGCACAGATACGCAGTATTTT. Its protein is CASSLRPSVAGSSTDTQYF. The chain carries TRBV11-2 and TRBJ2-3; 8 bases are shared with TRBD2. J lost 0 bases, V lost 2 bases, and 13 bases had no gene match. Germline CDR1 reads SGHAT; CDR2 reads FQNNGV. CDR3 length: 19 residues. Looking up the rest from reference TRBV11-2 and TRBJ2-3 gives the full variable domain: EAGVAQSPRYKIIEKRQSVAFWCNPISGHATLYWYQQILGQGPKLLIQFQNNGVVDDSQLPKDRFSAERLKGVDSTLKIQPAKLEDSAVYLCASSLRPSVAGSSTDTQYFGPGTRLTVL.

The chain is built from TRBV7-9 and TRBJ2-1; 13 bases align to TRBD2. The CDR3 spans 19 residues. Unmatched junction bases numbered 15, after V lost 4 bases and J lost 6 bases. Per the germline V gene, CDR1 is SEHNR and CDR2 is FQNEAQ (reference sequence). The CDR3 DNA sequence: TGTGCCAGCAGCTCCAGCCTGGGGACTAGCGGGATTAAGGGCAATGAGCAGTTCTTC. Translating it yields CASSSSLGTSGIKGNEQFF. The full variable domain, completed using reference TRBV7-9 and TRBJ2-1, is DTGVSQNPRHKITKRGQNVTFRCDPISEHNRLYWYRQTLGQGPEFLTYFQNEAQLEKSRLLSDRFSAERPKGSFSTLEIQRTEQGDSAMYLCASSSSLGTSGIKGNEQFFGPGTRLTVL.

The chain joins TRBV29-1 to TRBJ2-1; 10 nucleotides line up with TRBD1. This CDR3 spans 14 amino acids. Germline V CDR1 and CDR2: SQVTM, ANQGSEA. V was clipped by 3 bases and J by 4 bases; unmatched bases: 3. The CDR3 region is CSVDPGQGYNEQFF. For the CDR3, the DNA is TGCAGCGTTGACCCGGGACAGGGGTACAATGAGCAGTTCTTC.

The chain couples TRBV5-8 to TRBJ1-1, with D possibly matching TRBD1 (6 bases). Trimming stripped 4 bases from V and 2 bases from J, with 15 bases between. This CDR3 is built from 15 residues. Per the germline V gene, CDR1 is SGHTS and CDR2 is YDEGEE. CDR3: CASSKSGGANTEAFF. The CDR3 DNA reads TGTGCCAGCAGCAAATCGGGGGGGGCCAACACTGAAGCTTTCTTT.

CDR3 sequence reads: CASSPGTEYEQYF. The CDR3 DNA follows: TGTGCCAGCTCGCCCGGGACAGAGTACGAGCAGTACTTC. The chain is built from TRBV18 and TRBJ2-7; 7 nucleotides align to TRBD1. V lost 6 bases and J lost 4; bases outside the gene matches: 6. The CDR3 has 13 residues. Germline loops: CDR1 KGHSH, CDR2 LQKENI.

The V gene is TRBV3-1 (or the pseudogene TRBV3-2), the J gene TRBJ2-7; D gene unclear. Germline V gene lookup returns CDR1 LGHDT and CDR2 YNNKEL (reference sequence). The CDR3 runs to 15 residues. The ends were cut back, 4 bases at V and 5 bases at J, with 18 bases in the middle. The DNA for the CDR3 is TGTGCCAGCAGCCGCTCTACTCCCATGTTAGACGAGCAGTACTTC. Translation gives CASSRSTPMLDEQYF.

This rearrangement joins TRBV20-1 to TRBJ2-7; TRBD1 is a possible D gene (6 bases). V lost 3 bases, J lost 0 bases, and 9 bases lay in between. This CDR3 has 13 amino acids. Germline assignment: CDR1 DFQATT and CDR2 SNEGSKA (reference sequence). In nucleotides, the CDR3 is TGCAGTGCTAGTCGGACAGACTCCTACGAGCAGTACTTC. Its translation: CSASRTDSYEQYF.

V gene TRBV6-6 combines with J gene TRBJ1-2; D is uncertain. Germline CDR1 MNHNY, CDR2 SVGAGI (reference sequence). Between the trimmed V and J ends, which lost 6 bases and 7 bases, there was a span of 9 bases. This CDR3 contains 11 residues. The CDR3 protein is CASSPGGGYTF. The CDR3 DNA reads TGTGCCAGCAGCCCCGGCGGTGGCTACACCTTC.

The gene calls are TRBV29-1 and TRBJ1-1; D not certain. Trimming removed 6 bases at V and 0 bases at J, with 14 bases between. Germline loops: CDR1 SQVTM, CDR2 ANQGSEA. The CDR3 has 14 residues. CDR3 nucleotides: TGCAGCGTCCGAGCGCCCAGAATGAACACTGAAGCTTTCTTT. It specifies CSVRAPRMNTEAFF.

This clone was recorded only once. This sequence joins TRBV12-5 and TRBJ1-5; 7 nucleotides match TRBD1. Germline values: CDR1 LGHNT, CDR2 FRNRAP. This CDR3 is 18 amino acids long. Germline trimming cut 5 bases from V and 1 base from J; bases unmatched to any gene: 14. CDR3 nucleotides: TGTGCTAGTGGTCCCGGGACAGTATTATCGGCGAGCAATCAGCCCCAGCATTTT. It codes for CASGPGTVLSASNQPQHF.